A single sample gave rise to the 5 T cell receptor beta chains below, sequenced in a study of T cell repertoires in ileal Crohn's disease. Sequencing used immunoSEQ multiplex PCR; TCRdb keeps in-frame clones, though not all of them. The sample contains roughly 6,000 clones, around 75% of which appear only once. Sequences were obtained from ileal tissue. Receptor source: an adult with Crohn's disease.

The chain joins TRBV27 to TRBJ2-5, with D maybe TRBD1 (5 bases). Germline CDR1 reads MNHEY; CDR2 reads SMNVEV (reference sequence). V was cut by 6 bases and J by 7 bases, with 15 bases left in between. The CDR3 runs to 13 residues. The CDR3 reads CASSQGEGVTQYF. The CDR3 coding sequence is TGTGCCAGCAGCCAGGGCGAAGGGGTGACCCAGTACTTC.

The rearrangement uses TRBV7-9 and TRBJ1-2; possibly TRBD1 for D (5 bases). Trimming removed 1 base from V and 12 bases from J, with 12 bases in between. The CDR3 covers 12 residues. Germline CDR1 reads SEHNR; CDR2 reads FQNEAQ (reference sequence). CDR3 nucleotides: TGTGCCAGCAGCTTAGAGTTTGACAGCAACACCTTC. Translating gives CASSLEFDSNTF.

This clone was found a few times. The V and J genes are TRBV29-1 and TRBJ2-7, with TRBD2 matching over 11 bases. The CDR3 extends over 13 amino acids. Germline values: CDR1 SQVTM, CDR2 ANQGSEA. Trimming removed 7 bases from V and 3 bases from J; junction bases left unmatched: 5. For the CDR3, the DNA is TGCAGCGCCGAGGGGACTAGCGGCTACGAGCAGTACTTC. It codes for CSAEGTSGYEQYF.

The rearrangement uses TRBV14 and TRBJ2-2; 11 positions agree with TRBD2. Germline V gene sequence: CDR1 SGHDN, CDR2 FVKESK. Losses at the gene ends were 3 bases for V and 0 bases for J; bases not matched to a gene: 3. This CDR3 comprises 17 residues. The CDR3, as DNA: TGTGCCAGCAGCCATTTACTAGCGGGGGCGAACACCGGGGAGCTGTTTTTT. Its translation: CASSHLLAGANTGELFF.

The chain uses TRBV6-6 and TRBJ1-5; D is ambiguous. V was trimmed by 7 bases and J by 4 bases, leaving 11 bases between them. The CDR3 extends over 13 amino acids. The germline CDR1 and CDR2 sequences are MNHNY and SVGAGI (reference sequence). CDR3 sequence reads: CASTLIGNQPQHF. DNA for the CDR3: TGTGCCAGCACTCTTATCGGGAATCAGCCCCAGCATTTT.